This T cell receptor beta chain was recorded in a study of T cell clones after liver transplantation. Study-wide results and limits: Graft donor-reactive T cells may have migrated into the graft rather than being deleted.

The CDR3 sequence is 16 residues long. Trimming at V came to 3 bases and at J to 3 bases, leaving 10 bases not matched to a gene. Germline CDR1 and CDR2: KGHSY and FQNENV. Worth noting for this clone: The antigen is undetermined.

Profiling relied on immunoSEQ multiplex PCR, and the TCRdb table lists in-frame clones only, not all of them. The sample has about 75,000 clones; around 84% are singletons. This TCR was recovered from a human patient who received a liver transplant. Some of these T cells may belong to the graft donor. The sample in question was CD4+ T cells from blood, obtained around 50 months after liver transplant. The chain carries TRBV16 and TRBJ2-7; 8 bases agree with TRBD1. Here the CDR3 DNA reads TGTGCCAGCAGCCACAGGGACAGGTCCTCCAACTACGAGCAGTACTTC. It specifies CASSHRDRSSNYEQYF.